This T cell receptor (beta chain) emerged from a study of naive and memory T cell subsets. Amplification of ligated cDNA took four PCR rounds with SP2 and nested alpha and beta constant primers. For blood and skin samples, reverse transcription used TCR alpha and beta constant primers. TCRdb recomputed calls from the 5' RACE reads with MiXCR, one row per CDR3 protein. The sample carries about 62,000 distinct CDR3 sequences, under 10% recorded once. Broader study findings: This RNA-based method may be sensitive to activation-related transcript changes.

The library had UMIs added by 3' ligation of an oligonucleotide to TCR cDNA. Whole blood, 2.5 ml, came from adult healthy volunteers. Input was about 1 to 1,100 ng of DNase-treated total RNA without cell sorting. The ends were cut back, 3 bases at V and 4 bases at J, with 21 bases in the middle. The length of the CDR3 is 17 residues. Germline V gene data show CDR1 as SGHAT and CDR2 as FQDESV (reference sequence). Ten or more counts support this clonotype. The antigen remains undetermined. The clonotype originates from a female donor in good health. J is TRBJ1-1 and V is TRBV11-1; a possible D gene is TRBD1 (5 bases). The CDR3 loop reads CASSFPKWATGVTEAFF. The CDR3 coding sequence is TGTGCCAGCAGCTTCCCTAAATGGGCGACGGGGGTCACTGAAGCTTTCTTT. Full variable domain (outside the CDR3, taken from reference TRBV11-1 and TRBJ1-1): EAEVAQSPRYKITEKSQAVAFWCDPISGHATLYWYRQILGQGPELLVQFQDESVVDDSQLPKDRFSAERLKGVDSTLKIQPAELGDSAMYLCASSFPKWATGVTEAFFGQGTRLTVV.